One and the same sample provided the 3 T cell receptor beta chains below, sequenced in a study of T cells in Graves' hyperthyroidism and ophthalmopathy. RNA transcripts served as the template for amplifying TCR beta CDR3 regions. The HTBI primer set served for first-round RT-PCR of the TCR CDR3. One entry per CDR3 protein results from TCRdb running MiXCR on the multiplex PCR reads. The profile covers roughly 520,000 distinct CDR3 sequences, with around 24% appearing a single time and roughly 12% taken by the ten largest. The sample taken for sequencing was blood. The source of these receptors is a woman in her 30s with Graves' ophthalmopathy.

The chain recombines TRBV20-1 with TRBJ2-7; no clear D gene. Germline V gene data show CDR1 as DFQATT and CDR2 as SNEGSKA (reference sequence). This CDR3 region has 11 residues. The V and J ends lost 3 bases and 3 bases respectively, with 6 bases between them. The CDR3 reads CSARWGYEQYF. The DNA of the CDR3 is TGCAGTGCTAGGTGGGGCTACGAGCAGTACTTC.

This clonotype was detected ten times or more. The CDR3: CAISDQAGGDEQYF. In DNA form, the CDR3 reads TGTGCCATCAGTGATCAAGCGGGGGGTGACGAGCAGTACTTC. The genes are TRBV10-3 and TRBJ2-7, with 9 bases matching TRBD2. The length of the CDR3 is 14 residues. The V gene end was trimmed by 3 bases and the J gene end by 5 bases; junction bases not matched to a gene: 5. Germline V gene sequence: CDR1 ENHRY, CDR2 SYGVKD.

This clonotype has ten or more counts. J is TRBJ2-7 and V is TRBV7-2, with TRBD1 matching 9 bases. The CDR3 loop spans 17 amino acids. V was clipped by 0 bases and J by 3 bases; unmatched bases: 9. Germline-derived CDR1 and CDR2 are SGHTA and FQGNSA. In DNA form, the CDR3 reads TGTGCCAGCAGCTTAGCCGGGACAGGGCTTCAATACTACGAGCAGTACTTC. Residues: CASSLAGTGLQYYEQYF.